The next 32 T cell receptor beta chains were all read from a single sample in a study of CD8+ T cells in alopecia areata. Treatment here: oral pan-JAK inhibitor, 5-10 mg twice daily. Following extraction, RNA underwent reverse transcription to cDNA, which served as the sequencing template. Only in-frame clones appear in the TCRdb table, and some are missing; sequencing was by immunoSEQ multiplex PCR. The sample records around 110,000 clones, roughly three fifths being singletons. This specimen was CD8+ T cells sorted from blood, taken at week 24, from a patient treated with tofacitinib. The source is a human donor with alopecia areata.

CDR3 loop: CASSGTGSSYEQYF. CDR3 coding DNA: TGTGCCAGCTCCGGGACTGGGAGCTCCTACGAGCAGTACTTC. The chain is built from TRBV18 and TRBJ2-7; possibly TRBD2 for D (6 bases). This CDR3 contains 14 residues. CDR1 is KGHSH and CDR2 is LQKENI in the germline V gene. V lost 6 bases and J 0 bases, leaving 12 bases between the germline ends. Together with reference TRBV18 and TRBJ2-7, the CDR3 gives the full variable domain: NAGVMQNPRHLVRRRGQEARLRCSPMKGHSHVYWYRQLPEEGLKFMVYLQKENIIDESGMPKERFSAEFPKEGPSILRIQQVVRGDSAAYFCASSGTGSSYEQYFGPGTRLTVT.

Points on this clone: A junction end diverges from the germline sequence, so it may reflect a read error. The J gene is TRBJ2-7, the V gene TRBV10-3; 9 bases line up with TRBD1. Germline CDR1 and CDR2: ENHRY and SYGVKD. This CDR3 is built from 13 residues. Written as DNA, the CDR3 is TGTGCCACCAGTGGGACAGGGTCCTACGAGCAGTACTTC. This codes for CATSGTGSYEQYF.

The chain carries TRBV13 and TRBJ1-2, with 8 nucleotides matching TRBD1. Germline V lookup: CDR1 PRHDT, CDR2 FYEKMQ (reference sequence). V lost 3 bases, J lost 4 bases, and 1 base stayed unmatched. The CDR3 totals 13 residues. CDR3 sequence (DNA): TGTGCCAGCAGCTTTGACAGGGGCTATGGCTACACCTTC. As protein: CASSFDRGYGYTF.

Details on this clone: Mismatch with germline at one junction end may stem from a read error. The CDR3 sequence is CATSRDKDLHF. CDR3 nucleotides: TGTGCCACCAGCAGAGACAAGGACCTTCACTTC. J is TRBJ2-7 and V is TRBV15; D uncertain. This CDR3 has 11 residues. Germline CDR1 and CDR2: LNHNV and YYDKDF (reference sequence).

The V gene is TRBV30, the J gene TRBJ1-5; D remains ambiguous. The CDR3 extends over 12 amino acids. CDR1 and CDR2 (germline): GTSNPN, SVGIG (reference sequence). Trimming shortened V by 0 bases and J by 3 bases, and 3 bases separated the two germline ends. The CDR3 DNA follows: TGTGCCTGGAGTGTATTCAATCAGCCCCAGCATTTT. This translates into CAWSVFNQPQHF.

This clone occurred once. The chain recombines TRBV9 with TRBJ1-2; TRBD1 is a possible D gene (6 bases). With 0 bases removed from V and 4 bases from J, the gap between germline ends came to 16 bases. Germline V gene sequence: CDR1 SGDLS, CDR2 YYNGEE. This CDR3 has 16 amino acids. CDR3 nucleotide sequence: TGTGCCAGCAGCGTAGAGGCAGGGGAAGCCTCCTATGGCTACACCTTC. This codes for CASSVEAGEASYGYTF.

The chain couples TRBV29-1 to TRBJ2-5, with D possibly being TRBD1 or TRBD2 (6 bases each). CDR3 size: 14 residues. Trimming took off 7 bases at V and 5 bases at J, with 20 bases between the two ends. Germline assignment: CDR1 SQVTM and CDR2 ANQGSEA. The DNA for the CDR3 is TGCAGCGCCGAAGCCAGGGGAGGCGAGGAGACCCAGTACTTC. This gives the protein CSAEARGGEETQYF.

There are a few counts of this clone. The rearrangement joins TRBV13 to TRBJ2-7, with D possibly being TRBD2 (6 bases). Germline values: CDR1 PRHDT, CDR2 FYEKMQ (reference sequence). The germline V and J ends were trimmed by 0 bases and 6 bases, with 12 bases remaining between them. The CDR3 covers 14 residues. DNA for the CDR3: TGTGCCAGCAGCTTAGGAGTGGCGGGGACCGAGCAGTACTTC. Its protein is CASSLGVAGTEQYF.

This clone was observed a handful of times. This sequence joins TRBV27 and TRBJ2-7; D is unclear. Germline values: CDR1 MNHEY, CDR2 SMNVEV (reference sequence). The CDR3 extends over 13 amino acids. V gave up 0 bases and J gave up 3 bases, with 6 bases separating them. CDR3 in amino acids: CASSLSDIYEQYF. For the CDR3, the DNA is TGTGCCAGCAGTTTATCAGATATCTACGAGCAGTACTTC.

The chain combines TRBV6-6 with TRBJ2-3; 8 bases align to TRBD2. Germline CDR1 is MNHNY and CDR2 is SVGAGI (reference sequence). The junction had 6 bases not matched to a gene; V was cut back by 5 bases and J by 2 bases. This CDR3 has 15 amino acids. Written as DNA, the CDR3 is TGTGCCAGCAGTGTAGCGGGGCAGGTCACAGATACGCAGTATTTT. Encoded protein: CASSVAGQVTDTQYF.

V is TRBV27 and J is TRBJ2-7, with 11 bases lining up with TRBD2. The CDR3 has 14 residues. Unmatched junction bases numbered 3, after V lost 4 bases and J lost 4 bases. Germline CDR1 and CDR2: MNHEY and SMNVEV (reference sequence). The CDR3 region is CASSWASGGYEQYF. In DNA, the CDR3 is TGTGCCAGCAGTTGGGCTAGCGGGGGGTACGAGCAGTACTTC.

This clone was counted a few times. The chain couples TRBV5-1 to TRBJ1-2, with 7 nucleotides matching TRBD1. Trimming removed 0 bases from V and 8 bases from J; junction bases left unmatched: 10. CDR3 length: 15 residues. Germline V gene sequence: CDR1 SGHRS, CDR2 YFSETQ. The CDR3 DNA follows: TGCGCCAGCAGCTTGGATGGGGACAGTGGTGACGGCTACACCTTC. Amino acids: CASSLDGDSGDGYTF.

The CDR3 region is CATSRDRGELNQPQHF. DNA for the CDR3: TGTGCCACCAGCAGAGATCGCGGGGAACTCAATCAGCCCCAGCATTTT. This sequence joins TRBV15 and TRBJ1-5; D remains ambiguous. The V gene's germline CDR1 is LNHNV and CDR2 YYDKDF (reference sequence). This CDR3 has 16 residues. V was shortened by 0 bases and J by 3 bases, with 12 bases between the two germline ends. The whole variable domain, remainder taken from reference TRBV15 and TRBJ1-5, is DAMVIQNPRYQVTQFGKPVTLSCSQTLNHNVMYWYQQKSSQAPKLLFHYYDKDFNNEADTPDNFQSRRPNTSFCFLDIRSPGLGDTAMYLCATSRDRGELNQPQHFGDGTRLSIL.

V usage is TRBV19 and J usage is TRBJ2-1; the D is unclear. The V gene lost 0 bases and the J gene lost 2 bases, with 8 bases spanning the gap. There are 15 residues in the CDR3. Germline V gives CDR1 LNHDA, CDR2 SQIVND (reference sequence). The CDR3 region is CASSIDLETYNEQFF. CDR3 bases: TGTGCCAGTAGTATAGATTTAGAAACCTACAATGAGCAGTTCTTC. Based on the CDR3 plus reference TRBV19 and TRBJ2-1, the full variable domain is DGGITQSPKYLFRKEGQNVTLSCEQNLNHDAMYWYRQDPGQGLRLIYYSQIVNDFQKGDIAEGYSVSREKKESFPLTVTSAQKNPTAFYLCASSIDLETYNEQFFGPGTRLTVL.

This chain connects TRBV10-3 to TRBJ2-3; D is tentatively TRBD1 or TRBD2 (5 bases each). The CDR3 sequence is 15 residues long. V was shortened by 6 bases and J by 5 bases, with 18 bases between the two germline ends. CDR1 ENHRY and CDR2 SYGVKD come from the germline V gene. CDR3 amino acids: CAISWKGRNEDTQYF. CDR3 DNA: TGTGCCATCAGCTGGAAGGGACGAAACGAAGATACGCAGTATTTT.

This clone was counted between two and nine times. CDR3 in DNA: TGTGCCAGCAGTTCATCCTTGGAGGATACTAATGAAAAACTGTTTTTT. It specifies CASSSSLEDTNEKLFF. The chain combines TRBV6-6 with TRBJ1-4, with no clear D. Per germline, CDR1 MNHNY and CDR2 SVGAGI (reference sequence). This CDR3 contains 16 residues. Trimming stripped 4 bases from V and 2 bases from J, with 14 bases between.

V is TRBV27 and J is TRBJ2-7, with unresolved D. This CDR3 region has 13 residues. Germline V lookup: CDR1 MNHEY, CDR2 SMNVEV (reference sequence). Trimming took 4 bases from V and 0 from J, leaving 7 bases between them. The CDR3 region is CASSSTDSYEQYF. The CDR3 DNA reads as TGTGCCAGCAGTTCCACTGACTCCTACGAGCAGTACTTC.

This clone has only a few counts. The chain recombines TRBV11-2 with TRBJ2-1, with 10 bases matching TRBD2. J gave up 5 bases and V 5 bases, and 9 bases lay outside the gene matches. Germline V lookup: CDR1 SGHAT, CDR2 FQNNGV. The CDR3 runs 16 residues. The CDR3 loop is CASSLSPSGGDNEQFF. For the CDR3, the DNA is TGTGCCAGCAGCCTTAGCCCTAGCGGGGGAGACAATGAGCAGTTCTTC.

This chain joins TRBV10-3 and TRBJ1-2, with D hard to call. Germline CDR1 is ENHRY and CDR2 is SYGVKD. Trimming removed 0 bases from V and 2 bases from J, with 10 bases in between. CDR3 length: 15 residues. In DNA, the CDR3 is TGTGCCATCAGTGAGTCGAGCTCTCTAAACTATGGCTACACCTTC. Protein sequence: CAISESSSLNYGYTF.

This clone was detected only a few times. The chain combines TRBV15 with TRBJ2-7; TRBD1 is a possible D gene (5 bases). Trimming removed 3 bases at V and 4 bases at J, with 13 bases between. The CDR3 extends over 14 amino acids. From germline, CDR1 is LNHNV and CDR2 YYDKDF (reference sequence). CDR3 protein: CATSSATQGYEQYF. In DNA form, the CDR3 reads TGTGCCACCAGCAGTGCTACCCAGGGATACGAGCAGTACTTC. Combining the CDR3 with reference TRBV15 and TRBJ2-7 gives the whole variable domain DAMVIQNPRYQVTQFGKPVTLSCSQTLNHNVMYWYQQKSSQAPKLLFHYYDKDFNNEADTPDNFQSRRPNTSFCFLDIRSPGLGDTAMYLCATSSATQGYEQYFGPGTRLTVT.

The V and J genes are TRBV7-6 and TRBJ1-1; 9 bases line up with TRBD1. V was pared by 5 bases and J by 5 bases, with 6 bases of the junction left unmatched. CDR1 and CDR2 (germline): SGHVS, FNYEAQ. The CDR3 consists of 14 residues. CDR3 loop: CASSVGTGRTEAFF. Here the CDR3 DNA reads TGTGCCAGCAGCGTCGGGACAGGGAGGACTGAAGCTTTCTTT.

The rearrangement joins TRBV6-5 to TRBJ2-1; 8 bases match TRBD1. Losses at the gene ends were 6 bases for V and 2 bases for J; bases not matched to a gene: 6. The germline V gene encodes CDR1 MNHEY and CDR2 SVGAGI. The CDR3 is 15 residues long. The CDR3 sequence is CASSQDRDPYNEQFF. The CDR3, as DNA: TGTGCCAGCAGCCAGGACAGGGACCCCTACAATGAGCAGTTCTTC.

The chain combines TRBV7-3 with TRBJ1-6; D is undetermined. The CDR3 contains 14 residues. Germline V gene lookup returns CDR1 SGHTA and CDR2 FQGTGA. Trimming cost V 4 bases and J 7 bases, with 11 bases left between them. CDR3 bases: TGTGCCAGCAGCTACGGGGTCGGGAATTCACCCCTCCACTTT. This codes for CASSYGVGNSPLHF.

The chain has TRBV15 and TRBJ1-5; D gene ambiguous. V was clipped by 0 bases and J by 6 bases, with 9 bases between them. CDR1 is LNHNV and CDR2 is YYDKDF in the germline V gene (reference sequence). The length of the CDR3 is 14 residues. The CDR3 here is CATSRDSGPQPQHF. The CDR3 region has the DNA TGTGCCACCAGCAGAGACTCAGGCCCTCAGCCCCAGCATTTT. Full variable domain (missing parts from reference TRBV15 and TRBJ1-5): DAMVIQNPRYQVTQFGKPVTLSCSQTLNHNVMYWYQQKSSQAPKLLFHYYDKDFNNEADTPDNFQSRRPNTSFCFLDIRSPGLGDTAMYLCATSRDSGPQPQHFGDGTRLSIL.

This sequence joins TRBV13 and TRBJ2-7; a possible D gene is TRBD2 (5 bases). Germline values: CDR1 PRHDT, CDR2 FYEKMQ (reference sequence). V shed 5 bases and J shed 0 bases, with 11 bases lying between them. CDR3 length: 14 residues. CDR3 bases: TGTGCCAGCAGCCCCGGACTGAGCTCCTACGAGCAGTACTTC. It codes for CASSPGLSSYEQYF.

The chain has TRBV6-5 and TRBJ2-3; TRBD1 is a possible D gene (6 bases). V gave up 2 bases and J gave up 6 bases, with 18 bases separating them. Germline CDR1 is MNHEY and CDR2 is SVGAGI. CDR3 length: 16 amino acids. This chain's CDR3 is CASSYRGHPVADTQYF. The CDR3 DNA reads TGTGCCAGCAGTTACCGGGGACATCCCGTGGCGGATACGCAGTATTTT.

The chain has TRBV27 and TRBJ1-2, with 9 bases identical to TRBD1. Germline CDR1 MNHEY, CDR2 SMNVEV (reference sequence). CDR3 length equals 14 residues. V dropped 5 bases and J dropped 2; count of bases not matched to a gene: 3. The CDR3 reads CASSLTGGNYGYTF. The CDR3 nucleotides are TGTGCCAGCAGTCTAACAGGGGGCAACTATGGCTACACCTTC.

V usage is TRBV2 and J usage is TRBJ1-6, with D perhaps matching TRBD1 (6 bases). V was shortened by 4 bases and J by 7 bases, with 14 bases between the two germline ends. This CDR3 has 15 amino acids. Germline V lookup: CDR1 SNHLY, CDR2 FYNNEI. In nucleotides, the CDR3 is TGTGCCAGCAGTGCACCGGGACAACGGAATTCACCCCTCCACTTT. Protein sequence: CASSAPGQRNSPLHF.

V and J are TRBV6-6 and TRBJ2-7, with D perhaps assigned TRBD1 or TRBD2 (5 bases each). Trimming stripped 9 bases from V and 9 bases from J, with 24 bases between. There are 14 residues in the CDR3. Germline V gene sequence: CDR1 MNHNY, CDR2 SVGAGI (reference sequence). The CDR3 DNA sequence: TGTGCCAGTGGCGAGGGGCAGATTCCGGTCGGGCAGTACTTC. This sequence encodes CASGEGQIPVGQYF.

This chain links TRBV30 with TRBJ2-1, with D maybe TRBD2 (5 bases). Germline loops: CDR1 GTSNPN, CDR2 SVGIG (reference sequence). The CDR3 is made up of 13 amino acids. Trimming stripped 2 bases from V and 9 bases from J, with 14 bases between. CDR3 loop: CAWSYSTITEQFF. The CDR3 DNA reads TGTGCCTGGAGTTATTCGACTATCACTGAGCAGTTCTTC.

This chain links TRBV27 with TRBJ1-6; tentative D call: TRBD1 (5 bases). The CDR3 covers 14 residues. V gave up 6 bases and J gave up 4 bases, with 10 bases separating them. Germline loops: CDR1 MNHEY, CDR2 SMNVEV (reference sequence). The CDR3 nucleotides are TGTGCCAGCAGGGTAGGGGCATATAATTCACCCCTCCACTTT. The encoded protein is CASRVGAYNSPLHF.

This clone was counted between two and nine times. The V and J genes are TRBV30 and TRBJ2-1; perhaps TRBD1 as D (5 bases). V dropped 0 bases and J dropped 7 bases, with 13 bases sitting between them. CDR3 length equals 14 residues. Germline CDR1 reads GTSNPN; CDR2 reads SVGIG (reference sequence). CDR3 sequence reads: CAWSVGAGNNEQFF. CDR3 nucleotides: TGTGCCTGGAGTGTTGGGGCAGGGAATAATGAGCAGTTCTTC.